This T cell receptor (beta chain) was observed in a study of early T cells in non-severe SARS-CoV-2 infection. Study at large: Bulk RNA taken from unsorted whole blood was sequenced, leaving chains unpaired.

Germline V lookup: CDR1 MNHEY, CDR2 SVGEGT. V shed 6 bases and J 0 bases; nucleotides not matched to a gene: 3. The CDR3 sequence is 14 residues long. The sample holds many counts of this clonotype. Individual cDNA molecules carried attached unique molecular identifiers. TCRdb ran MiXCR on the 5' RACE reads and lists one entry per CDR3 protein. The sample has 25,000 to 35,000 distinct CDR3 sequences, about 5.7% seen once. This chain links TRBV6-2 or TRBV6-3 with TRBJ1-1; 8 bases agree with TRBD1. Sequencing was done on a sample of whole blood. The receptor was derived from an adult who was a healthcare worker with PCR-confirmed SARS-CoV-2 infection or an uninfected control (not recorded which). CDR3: CASSPGGLNTEAFF. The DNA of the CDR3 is TGTGCCAGCAGCCCAGGGGGCCTGAACACTGAAGCTTTCTTT.